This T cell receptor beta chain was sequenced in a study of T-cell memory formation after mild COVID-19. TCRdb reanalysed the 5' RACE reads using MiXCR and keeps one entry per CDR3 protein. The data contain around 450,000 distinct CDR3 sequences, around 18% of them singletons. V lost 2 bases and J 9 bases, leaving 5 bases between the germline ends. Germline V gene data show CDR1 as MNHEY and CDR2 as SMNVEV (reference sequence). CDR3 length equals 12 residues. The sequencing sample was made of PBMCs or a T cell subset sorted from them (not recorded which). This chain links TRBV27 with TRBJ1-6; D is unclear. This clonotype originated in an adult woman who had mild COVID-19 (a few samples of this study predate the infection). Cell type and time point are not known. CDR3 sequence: CASSLTGSPLHF. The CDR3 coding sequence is TGTGCCAGCAGTTTAACTGGTTCACCCCTCCACTTT.